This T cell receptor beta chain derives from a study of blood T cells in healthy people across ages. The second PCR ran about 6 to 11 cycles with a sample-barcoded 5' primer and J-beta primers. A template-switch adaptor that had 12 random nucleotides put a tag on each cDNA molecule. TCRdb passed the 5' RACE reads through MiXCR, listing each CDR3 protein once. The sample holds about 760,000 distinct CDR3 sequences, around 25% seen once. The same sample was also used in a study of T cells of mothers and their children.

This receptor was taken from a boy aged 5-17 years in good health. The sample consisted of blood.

CDR3 in DNA: TGTGCCAGCAGTCAGAGAGCGGGAACGAACACCGGGGAGCTGTTTTTT. As protein: CASSQRAGTNTGELFF. This sequence joins TRBV2 and TRBJ2-2, with 7 bases aligning to TRBD2. The CDR3 contains 16 residues. V lost 5 bases and J lost 0; bases outside the gene matches: 6. Germline V gene data show CDR1 as SNHLY and CDR2 as FYNNEI.